This entry describes one T cell receptor (beta chain). The authors' processing: Amplification with reference gene primers provided the estimates of nucleated cell counts. Repertoires were generated with immunoSEQ multiplex PCR, while TCRdb's copy carries only in-frame clones and drops some. The V and J calls and clone size were taken over from that table, and D and trimming were inferred from the DNA. The sample has 140,000 or so clones, approximately 83% seen once. The sample comes from a study of blood T cell repertoires in COVID-19. Study in general: Donors in the United States, Italy and Spain gave samples during acute or convalescent COVID-19. PBMCs, B-cell-depleted T cells, or T cells provided the cDNA or gDNA that made up the material.

This CDR3 contains 15 residues. Trimming pared 3 bases from V and 1 base from J, leaving 7 bases between. CDR1 and CDR2 from the germline V gene are MNHEY and SVGAGI. This rearrangement joins TRBV6-5 to TRBJ2-6, with TRBD2 as a possible D gene (5 bases). The sequence was obtained from a human donor in a cohort sampled during active COVID-19. The sequenced material came from peripheral blood. The CDR3 sequence is CASSYRGSGANVLTF. CDR3 nucleotides: TGTGCCAGCAGTTATCGGGGATCTGGGGCCAACGTCCTGACTTTC.